This T cell receptor beta chain was profiled in a study of blood T cells in healthy people across ages (dated by TCRdb to the mid-2010s). Turning to the overall study: In model experiments, template switching captured about one uniquely barcoded TCR beta cDNA molecule for every two T cells. Using deep sequencing normalized with unique cDNA molecular identifiers, the study measured how TCR beta repertoire diversity changes with age. Two additional independent replicas of 1 million unique cDNA reads from the same blood draw were analyzed for two donors (one aged 18 to 30 and one aged 80 or older). The donors were divided into four age groups: young (average around 15 years), middle-aged (roughly 42), aged (roughly 60) and long-lived (about 80).

Library preparation was by 5' RACE. These reads were obtained on an Illumina HiSeq 2500. A second about 7 to 11 cycle PCR used a sample-barcoded 5' primer and a J-beta primer mix. A template-switch 5' adaptor carrying 12 random nucleotides introduced a unique molecular identifier onto each TCR beta cDNA molecule. At least 2.5 million CDR3-containing paired-end reads were obtained from each sample. The Mint cDNA synthesis kit, primed by a TRBC-specific oligonucleotide, was used to synthesize first-strand cDNA from all RNA. Following uracil-DNA glycosylase treatment, a first 18-cycle PCR with universal primers M1SS and BC2_uni_R was performed on all cDNA. For the original study's pipeline: Normalization of each sample was performed by random selection of 1 million high-quality reads, each carrying a distinct molecular identifier. Reads sharing molecular identifiers were discarded rather than binned into consensus sequences. MiTCR, set to a Q25 quality threshold and the strictest error-elimination algorithm, was used for CDR3 identification, clonotype clustering and error correction. A nonparametric unseen species model with Euler transformation was used to estimate lower-bound total TCR beta diversity. The public reads were run again by TCRdb, first through fastp at Q25 and then through MiXCR, and only productive beta chains were kept. Entries that share a CDR3 protein sequence are merged under the most common genes and DNA. TCRdb's processing, not the authors', yielded these V and J calls. The sample table holds some 890,000 distinct CDR3 sequences, of which just under 30% were seen once. The top ten clones comprise 10% of the sample.

From the cysteine up to the phenylalanine, the CDR3 has a length of 15 residues. Of all the DNA, just the CDR3 is kept, 45 bases in frame from base 1. Based on the germline V gene, the CDR1 and CDR2 sequences are SGHAT and FQNNGV. Remarks on this clonotype: There is no known antigen for this receptor. This may be a read error: a much more frequent sequence differs by one nucleotide.

Study-level results and caveats: Because profiling used bulk unsorted PBMCs, naive and antigen-experienced compartments could not be compared conclusively. The percentage of naive T cells measured by flow cytometry correlated strongly with observed TCR beta diversity. Estimates of total diversity based on one million sequenced T cells were regarded as lower bounds and as underestimates. The CMV infection status of donors was not known, potentially confounding age-related changes in expanded clonotypes. Observed TCR beta diversity per million T cells fell roughly linearly with age, and a significant reduction was already apparent by age around 36. Compared with the aged group, the long-lived group had more naive CD4+ T cells, fewer expanded clones and increased TCR diversity, suggesting age selection.

Donors were 35 to 40 systemically healthy Caucasian individuals from Russia aged roughly 6 to 90 years. Roughly 9.5 milliliters of peripheral blood were drawn from each donor into EDTA-treated Vacutainer tubes. Ficoll-Paque density-gradient centrifugation was used to isolate PBMCs, with at least 6 million per sample. Total RNA was extracted from PBMCs with Trizol reagent, with at least 6 micrograms obtained per sample. Naive CD45RAhigh/CD27high T cell percentages were measured by flow cytometry on a PBMC aliquot from every donor. These data were likewise used in another study, on T cells of mothers and their children. The second investigation adds: Nine systemically healthy Caucasian individuals served as donors, namely three mothers together with their six children. cDNA synthesis consumed the entire amount of extracted RNA, loaded at roughly 1.5 ug RNA in each 15 ul reaction. In the second PCR, the M1S primer introduced both the sample barcodes and 2-4 random nucleotides. Each mother yielded over 8 million TCR beta CDR3 reads and each child 3 million to 3.5 million reads. In both related and unrelated pairs, thymic selection shapes the output of TCR recombination in a similar way, with inherited differences having only a minor effect. Normalized repertoire overlap was always found to be slightly, but never significantly, higher in related mother-child pairs than in unrelated mother-child pairs. No persistent microchimeric T cell clones were found, with a detection sensitivity of around 100 clones per million clonotypes. In the study, deep NGS was used to compare the TCR beta repertoires of mothers and children, and features distinguishing related mother-child pairs from unrelated individuals were sought. Mothers averaged roughly 40 +/- 4 years of age and children averaged about 10 +/- 4 years. After adapter ligation was performed with NEBNext reagents, the libraries were sequenced on an Illumina HiSeq 2000 with 100+100 nt paired-end reads. To avoid cross-contamination, the mother libraries and the child libraries were prepared a month apart and sequenced in separate runs. For each donor, between roughly 450,000 and 2,200,000 distinct TCR beta clonotypes were identified. Naive TCR beta clonotypes were estimated from low-frequency clonotypes matched to each donor's FACS-determined naive share, without sorting.

The chain joins TRBV11-2 to TRBJ2-1; a confident D gene designation cannot be given. Near its end, the DNA agrees better with TRBJ2-7, so the J call may be wrong. The sequenced sample consisted of blood. This clonotype was sampled from a woman in her forties in good health. The CDR3 protein sequence reads: CASSQYIISYNEQYF. The base sequence is TGTGCCAGCAGCCAATACATAATCTCCTACAATGAGCAGTACTTC.